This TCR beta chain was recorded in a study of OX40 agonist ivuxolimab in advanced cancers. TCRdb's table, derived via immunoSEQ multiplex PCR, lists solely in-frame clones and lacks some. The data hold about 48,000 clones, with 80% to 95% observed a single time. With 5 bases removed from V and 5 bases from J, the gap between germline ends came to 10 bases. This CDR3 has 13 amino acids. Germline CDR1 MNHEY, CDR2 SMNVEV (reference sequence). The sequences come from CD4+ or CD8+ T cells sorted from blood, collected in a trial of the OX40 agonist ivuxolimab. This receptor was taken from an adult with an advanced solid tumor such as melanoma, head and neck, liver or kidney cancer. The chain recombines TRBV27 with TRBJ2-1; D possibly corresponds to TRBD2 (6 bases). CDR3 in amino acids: CASSRAGNNEQFF. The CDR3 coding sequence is TGTGCCAGCAGTAGGGCGGGGAACAATGAGCAGTTCTTC.